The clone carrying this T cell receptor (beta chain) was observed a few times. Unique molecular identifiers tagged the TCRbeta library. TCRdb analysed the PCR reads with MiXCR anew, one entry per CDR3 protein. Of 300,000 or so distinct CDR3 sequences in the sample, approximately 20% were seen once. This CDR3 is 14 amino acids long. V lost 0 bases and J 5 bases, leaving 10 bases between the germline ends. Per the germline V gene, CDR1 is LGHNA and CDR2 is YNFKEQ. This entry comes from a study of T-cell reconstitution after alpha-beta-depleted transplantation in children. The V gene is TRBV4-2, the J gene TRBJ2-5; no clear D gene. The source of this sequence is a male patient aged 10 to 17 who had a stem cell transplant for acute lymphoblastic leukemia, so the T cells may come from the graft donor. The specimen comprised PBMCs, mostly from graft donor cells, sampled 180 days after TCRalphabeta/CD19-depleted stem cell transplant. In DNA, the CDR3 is TGTGCCAGCAGCCAAGAAGGACCCGGGGAGACCCAGTACTTC. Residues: CASSQEGPGETQYF.